These T cell receptor beta chains were read from a single sample in a study of blood T cell repertoires in COVID-19. This table comes from immunoSEQ multiplex PCR, and its TCRdb copy is limited to in-frame clones, with some not included. The repertoire includes some 76,000 clones, around 90% of them detected once, and approximately 5% sits in the top ten. The sample taken for sequencing was peripheral blood. These receptors all stem from a human donor in a cohort sampled during active COVID-19. Each CDR3 is given with its conserved first and last residue. D genes are given only for firm matches. Clone size is given for some rows only: seen once, a few or many times, or a class if the clone is expanded.

size	V	J	D	CDR3	DNA
-	TRBV19	TRBJ2-1	TRBD1	CASTSGTAVDNEQFF	TGTGCCAGTACCTCCGGGACAGCCGTTGACAATGAGCAGTTCTTC
-	TRBV7-9	TRBJ1-6	TRBD1	CASSLAGGHSPLHF	TGTGCCAGCAGCTTAGCAGGGGGCCATTCACCCCTCCACTTT
-	TRBV3-1/TRBV3-2	TRBJ1-1	TRBD1	CASSQGAGGNTEAFF	TGTGCCAGCAGCCAAGGGGCAGGGGGGAACACTGAAGCTTTCTTT
-	TRBV5-5	TRBJ1-5	-	CASSSSVFQPQHF	TGTGCCAGCAGCTCGTCTGTCTTTCAGCCCCAGCATTTT
-	TRBV27	TRBJ2-5	TRBD1	CASRRTGEETQYF	TGTGCCAGCAGACGGACAGGGGAAGAGACCCAGTACTTC
-	TRBV5-1	TRBJ2-6	TRBD1	CASSFPDRGTGANVLTF	TGCGCCAGCAGCTTCCCGGACAGGGGTACTGGGGCCAACGTCCTGACTTTC
-	TRBV14	TRBJ1-1	TRBD1	CASSRRQGGTEAFF	TGTGCCAGCAGCCGCCGACAGGGTGGTACTGAAGCTTTCTTT
-	TRBV7-9	TRBJ1-2	-	CASSPRPTDYRYTF	TGTGCCAGCAGCCCCCGACCGACGGACTATCGCTACACCTTC
-	TRBV7-2	TRBJ1-6	-	CASSLRDERSPLHF	TGTGCCAGCAGCTTACGGGATGAGAGGTCACCCCTCCACTTT
-	TRBV20-1	TRBJ2-5	-	CSASESAGTQYF	TGCAGTGCTAGTGAATCTGCAGGGACCCAGTACTTC
-	TRBV19	TRBJ2-7	TRBD2	CASSIASGPTEQYF	TGTGCCAGTAGTATCGCTAGCGGACCAACCGAGCAGTACTTC
-	TRBV12-3/TRBV12-4	TRBJ1-3	-	CASSGAVGNTIYF	TGTGCCAGCAGTGGAGCGGTAGGAAACACCATATATTTT
once	TRBV11-2	TRBJ1-4	TRBD1	CASMSGGGQYNEKLFF	TGTGCCAGCATGAGCGGGGGGGGACAGTATAATGAAAAACTGTTTTTT
-	TRBV7-3	TRBJ2-5	-	CASSSPGGTQYF	TGTGCCAGCAGCTCCCCCGGGGGGACCCAGTACTTC
-	TRBV14	TRBJ2-5	TRBD1	CASSPRTGKETQYF	TGTGCCAGCAGCCCGCGGACAGGGAAAGAGACCCAGTACTTC
-	TRBV19	TRBJ2-3	TRBD1	CASHRDRLSTDTQYF	TGTGCCAGTCACCGGGACAGGCTTAGCACAGATACGCAGTATTTT
-	TRBV3-1/TRBV3-2	TRBJ2-5	-	CASSQVTRAGTQYF	TGTGCCAGCAGCCAAGTGACTAGGGCGGGGACCCAGTACTTC
-	TRBV27	TRBJ1-6	TRBD1	CATRDSWSPLHF	TGTGCCACCAGGGACAGCTGGTCACCCCTCCACTTT
-	TRBV5-1	TRBJ1-2	-	CASSPTVQSYGYTF	TGCGCCAGCAGCCCGACAGTCCAATCATATGGCTACACCTTC
-	TRBV10-3	TRBJ2-4	-	CAISESPEGKNIQYF	TGTGCCATCAGTGAGTCGCCGGAGGGGAAGAACATTCAGTACTTC
-	TRBV6-6	TRBJ2-5	TRBD2	CATGGGLGETQYF	TGTGCCACCGGCGGGGGACTGGGAGAGACCCAGTACTTC
-	TRBV12-5	TRBJ2-1	-	CASGNSLTVTIYNEQFF	TGTGCTAGTGGGAATAGCCTGACGGTTACTATCTACAATGAGCAGTTCTTC
-	TRBV12-5	TRBJ2-2	-	CASSEKGRVGVLFF	TGTGCTAGTTCGGAGAAAGGTCGGGTCGGAGTGCTGTTTTTT
-	TRBV3-1/TRBV3-2	TRBJ1-2	-	CASSPGTPNYGYTF	TGTGCCAGCAGCCCAGGGACACCGAACTATGGCTACACCTTC
-	TRBV27	TRBJ2-5	-	CASSTLAAQETQYF	TGTGCCAGCAGTACCTTAGCGGCTCAAGAGACCCAGTACTTC
-	TRBV19	TRBJ1-1	-	CASFRPVEARTEAFF	TGTGCCAGTTTTCGCCCGGTAGAGGCGCGCACTGAAGCTTTCTTT
-	TRBV7-9	TRBJ1-1	-	CASSLVRDIGLDTEAFF	TGTGCCAGCAGCTTAGTCAGGGATATTGGATTAGATACTGAAGCTTTCTTT
-	TRBV29-1	TRBJ2-1	-	CSVEKLPYSVNNEQFF	TGCAGCGTTGAAAAACTTCCCTATTCGGTCAACAATGAGCAGTTCTTC
-	TRBV7-3	TRBJ2-5	TRBD2	CASSLNSGGKETQYF	TGTGCCAGCAGCTTAAATAGCGGGGGAAAGGAGACCCAGTACTTC
-	TRBV27	TRBJ2-7	TRBD2	CASSLSGGLGNEQYF	TGTGCCAGCAGTCTTAGCGGGGGGTTGGGCAACGAGCAGTACTTC